The next 27 T cell receptor beta chains were all read from a single sample in a study of blood T cells in healthy people across ages. It was with a sample-barcoded 5' primer and a J-beta primer mix that a second PCR of about 6 to 11 cycles was run. TCRdb reprocessed the 5' RACE reads with MiXCR, giving one entry per CDR3 protein. The repertoire holds about 1.7 million distinct CDR3 sequences, with about 30% as singletons. Sequencing was performed on blood. These receptors came from a woman aged 25 to 39 in good health.

In its sample, this clonotype was seen many times. This chain connects TRBV11-2 to TRBJ1-2, with D hard to call. The germline V gene has CDR1 SGHAT and CDR2 FQNNGV. The CDR3 extends over 11 amino acids. With 1 base removed from V and 6 bases from J, the gap between germline ends came to 3 bases. The CDR3 sequence: CASSLAHGYTF. The CDR3 DNA reads as TGTGCCAGCAGCTTAGCCCATGGCTACACCTTC.

This clonotype was observed a few times. This chain's CDR3 is CASRSPGWGGYTF. CDR3 nucleotides: TGTGCCAGCAGATCTCCGGGCTGGGGGGGCTACACCTTC. The rearrangement joins TRBV3-1 to TRBJ1-2; the D gene is possibly TRBD1 (5 bases). This CDR3 contains 13 residues. V lost 6 bases, J lost 8 bases, and 16 bases lay in between. Germline lookup yields CDR1 LGHDT and CDR2 YNNKEL (reference sequence).

This clonotype has more than one count but fewer than ten. The chain carries TRBV20-1 and TRBJ2-3; D possibly corresponds to TRBD2 (5 bases). Trimming stripped 1 base from V and 3 bases from J, with 14 bases between. CDR3 size: 15 residues. Per germline, CDR1 DFQATT and CDR2 SNEGSKA (reference sequence). In DNA form, the CDR3 reads TGCAGTGCTAGAGTAAAAGGGAGAATGACAGATACGCAGTATTTT. Translation gives CSARVKGRMTDTQYF.

In this sample, this clonotype turned up a few times. This chain joins TRBV7-2 and TRBJ2-4, with D uncertain. Germline V gene sequence: CDR1 SGHTA, CDR2 FQGNSA. The ends were cut back, 5 bases at V and 2 bases at J, with 7 bases in the middle. The CDR3 is made up of 13 amino acids. The CDR3 DNA sequence: TGTGCCAGCAGCGATATCCCCAAAAACATTCAGTACTTC. This sequence encodes CASSDIPKNIQYF.

The V gene is TRBV7-9, the J gene TRBJ2-7; the D gene is possibly TRBD1 (7 bases). The CDR3 has 16 amino acids. Germline lookup yields CDR1 SEHNR and CDR2 FQNEAQ (reference sequence). The V and J ends lost 5 bases and 3 bases respectively, with 20 bases between them. The CDR3 DNA follows: TGTGCCAGCAGCGGGGGGCCGGCAGGGGGGAACTACGAGCAGTACTTC. This sequence encodes CASSGGPAGGNYEQYF.

The chain is built from TRBV5-1 and TRBJ1-1, with a tentative D call TRBD1 (5 bases). The CDR3 is 14 residues long. Germline CDR1 and CDR2: SGHRS and YFSETQ. V lost 2 bases, J lost 8 bases, and 16 bases lay in between. In DNA, the CDR3 is TGCGCCAGCAGCTTCGGAAAGACAGAATTGGAAGCTTTCTTT. This codes for CASSFGKTELEAFF.

The gene calls are TRBV5-1 and TRBJ2-5; 9 bases are a match to TRBD2. The CDR3 length is 19 residues. Germline CDR1 SGHRS, CDR2 YFSETQ. V was pared by 4 bases and J by 4 bases, with 20 bases of the junction left unmatched. The CDR3 DNA reads as TGCGCCAGCAGCCGGGGGACTCAATCAGCGGGAGGAATTCTAGAGACCCAGTACTTC. Residues: CASSRGTQSAGGILETQYF.

About this clonotype: A much larger clone lies a single base off, so this may be a read error. This chain links TRBV11-2 with TRBJ2-5; TRBD2 aligns across 7 bases. The CDR3 covers 14 residues. Germline CDR1 SGHAT, CDR2 FQNNGV. CDR3 in DNA: TGTGCCAGCAGCTTGCTAATATTGCGGGAGACCCAGGACTTC. It yields the protein CASSLLILRETQDF.

The rearrangement uses TRBV10-3 and TRBJ1-6; D unclear. V lost 11 bases and J 2 bases, leaving 19 bases between the germline ends. CDR3 length: 16 residues. In germline, CDR1 is ENHRY, CDR2 SYGVKD. The chain's CDR3 is CAVTRRRATYNSPLHF. CDR3 sequence (DNA): TGTGCCGTCACCCGTCGGCGGGCGACCTATAATTCACCCCTCCACTTT.

This clonotype was detected only a few times. The gene calls are TRBV20-1 and TRBJ2-1, with D unclear. The length of the CDR3 is 13 residues. Looked up from germline, CDR1 is DFQATT and CDR2 is SNEGSKA (reference sequence). V gave up 0 bases and J gave up 6 bases, with 9 bases separating them. The CDR3 is CSARENPSNEQFF. The CDR3 DNA is TGCAGTGCTAGAGAGAATCCTTCCAATGAGCAGTTCTTC.

J is TRBJ1-5 and V is TRBV10-3; D is uncertain. Per germline, CDR1 ENHRY and CDR2 SYGVKD. CDR3 length: 13 residues. The germline V and J ends were trimmed by 2 bases and 0 bases, with 2 bases remaining between them. This chain's CDR3 is CAISEASNQPQHF. DNA of the CDR3: TGTGCCATCAGTGAGGCTAGCAATCAGCCCCAGCATTTT.

The chain has TRBV7-2 and TRBJ1-2; 8 bases match TRBD1. The CDR3 spans 15 residues. Germline CDR1 is SGHTA and CDR2 is FQGNSA. Trimming removed 6 bases from V and 2 bases from J; junction bases left unmatched: 8. The CDR3 bases are TGTGCCAGCAGGCATCAGGACAGGGAAAACTATGGCTACACCTTC. It specifies CASRHQDRENYGYTF.

This clonotype was recorded many times. The rearrangement joins TRBV6-6 to TRBJ2-1, with D possibly called TRBD1 or TRBD2 (6 bases each). From germline, CDR1 is MNHNY and CDR2 SVGAGI (reference sequence). CDR3 length equals 13 residues. V was pared by 4 bases and J by 9 bases, with 13 bases between. In DNA form, the CDR3 reads TGTGCCAGCAGTTTACAACAGGGAGGTGAGCAGTTCTTC. It encodes CASSLQQGGEQFF.

V is TRBV29-1 and J is TRBJ2-7; no clear D. The CDR3 is 14 residues long. Trimming removed 4 bases at V and 7 bases at J, with 20 bases between. Germline V lookup: CDR1 SQVTM, CDR2 ANQGSEA. CDR3 region: CSVGYRLSIREQYF. The CDR3 DNA reads TGCAGCGTTGGCTATCGGCTTTCCATTAGAGAGCAGTACTTC.

This clonotype was recorded a few times. This rearrangement joins TRBV7-2 to TRBJ2-1; the D call may be TRBD1 or TRBD2 (5 bases each). V lost 5 bases and J lost 0, with 14 bases in between. Germline loops: CDR1 SGHTA, CDR2 FQGNSA. CDR3 length: 16 residues. CDR3 in DNA: TGTGCCAGCAGCCTTCAGTGGGGGAGCTCCTACAATGAGCAGTTCTTC. Translated: CASSLQWGSSYNEQFF.

The chain couples TRBV7-9 to TRBJ2-3; D remains ambiguous. Germline loops: CDR1 SEHNR, CDR2 FQNEAQ (reference sequence). The CDR3 loop spans 16 amino acids. Trimming removed 5 bases from V and 1 base from J, with 16 bases in between. The CDR3 DNA reads TGTGCCAGCAGCCATCGCGGCCCGATGGGCACAGATACGCAGTATTTT. Amino acids: CASSHRGPMGTDTQYF.

The chain combines TRBV20-1 with TRBJ1-2; 11 nucleotides line up with TRBD1. The length of the CDR3 is 14 residues. CDR1 DFQATT and CDR2 SNEGSKA come from the germline V gene (reference sequence). V was pared by 3 bases and J by 8 bases, with 8 bases of the junction left unmatched. This CDR3 reads CSASVDRGRKGYTF. The CDR3 region has the DNA TGCAGTGCTAGTGTGGACAGGGGGCGAAAAGGCTACACCTTC.

This clonotype was recorded at least ten times. J is TRBJ2-3 and V is TRBV11-2; D gene ambiguous. Germline CDR1 and CDR2: SGHAT and FQNNGV. Trimming took off 0 bases at V and 8 bases at J, with 9 bases between the two ends. The CDR3 runs 13 residues. The DNA of the CDR3 is TGTGCCAGCAGCTTAGATGGAACTCCTACGCAGTATTTT. The encoded protein is CASSLDGTPTQYF.

The CDR3 spells CASSFWTGGVGEQYF. The CDR3 coding sequence is TGTGCCAGCAGTTTTTGGACAGGGGGGGTCGGTGAGCAGTACTTC. The chain couples TRBV27 to TRBJ2-5; 10 bases agree with TRBD1. CDR3 length equals 15 residues. With 3 bases clipped from V and 11 bases from J, the junction kept 12 bases outside the gene matches. The germline gives CDR1 MNHEY, CDR2 SMNVEV (reference sequence).

Of note for this clonotype: One end of the junction does not line up with germline, which may come from a read error. The V call is TRBV5-1, the J call TRBJ2-5; 8 nucleotides agree with TRBD1. Looked up from germline, CDR1 is SGHRS and CDR2 is YFSETQ. The CDR3 loop spans 13 amino acids. Here the CDR3 DNA reads TGCGCCAGCAGCCTCGGACAGGGAGAGGCCCAGTACTTC. Amino acid sequence: CASSLGQGEAQYF. The full variable domain, its missing parts supplied by reference TRBV5-1 and TRBJ2-5, is KAGVTQTPRYLIKTRGQQVTLSCSPISGHRSVSWYQQTPGQGLQFLFEYFSETQRNKGNFPGRFSGRQFSNSRSEMNVSTLELGDSALYLCASSLGQGEAQYFGPGTRLLVL.

The chain uses TRBV7-9 and TRBJ2-1, with TRBD2 matching 13 bases. The CDR3 extends over 14 amino acids. Germline V gene lookup returns CDR1 SEHNR and CDR2 FQNEAQ (reference sequence). V was clipped by 5 bases and J by 10 bases; unmatched bases: 5. CDR3 sequence (DNA): TGTGCCAGCAGCGCCACTAGCGGGAGGGCGGAGCAGTTCTTC. Translating gives CASSATSGRAEQFF.

This clonotype appeared a few times. An end of the junction differs from the germline gene, which may be a read error. The rearrangement joins TRBV5-6 to TRBJ2-1; D unclear. CDR1 is SGHDT and CDR2 is YYEEEE in the germline V gene. The CDR3 is made up of 13 amino acids. The CDR3 DNA reads TGTGCCAGCAGCCAGGACCCCTACAATGGGCAGTTCTTC. Protein product: CASSQDPYNGQFF.

Worth noting for this clonotype: A read error is possible here, since a much larger clone lies one base away. The V and J genes are TRBV10-3 and TRBJ2-2; 8 positions match TRBD2. This CDR3 has 13 residues. J was trimmed by 6 bases and V by 6 bases; bases with no gene match: 3. The germline gives CDR1 ENHRY, CDR2 SYGVKD. The CDR3 sequence: CAIRGTSSGELFF. CDR3 in DNA: TGTGCCATCAGGGGGACTAGTTCCGGGGAGCTGTTTTTT.

The chain carries TRBV10-3 and TRBJ1-6; D is possibly TRBD1 (5 bases). Germline assignment: CDR1 ENHRY and CDR2 SYGVKD. This CDR3 is 14 amino acids long. Trimming left V 9 bases short and J 6 bases short, with 15 bases between. Here the CDR3 DNA reads TGTGCCATATCGCCGGGGGTGGGTAATTCACCCCTCCACTTT. Translating it yields CAISPGVGNSPLHF.

CDR3 sequence reads: CASSYSTTGWETQYF. CDR3 DNA: TGTGCCAGCAGTTACTCGACGACAGGGTGGGAGACCCAGTACTTC. V usage is TRBV6-2 or TRBV6-3 and J usage is TRBJ2-5, with TRBD1 identical over 7 bases. This CDR3 has 15 residues. Germline CDR1 and CDR2: MNHEY and SVGEGT. The J segment lost 5 bases and the V segment lost 0 bases, leaving 6 bases of the junction unmatched.

This clonotype was found many times. The genes are TRBV20-1 and TRBJ2-1, with 7 bases that match TRBD2. V lost 5 bases, J lost 4 bases, and 5 bases stayed unmatched. This CDR3 has 13 amino acids. Germline V CDR1 and CDR2: DFQATT, SNEGSKA (reference sequence). CDR3 region: CSAGRGWYNEQFF. In nucleotides, the CDR3 is TGCAGTGCTGGGCGGGGGTGGTACAATGAGCAGTTCTTC.

This chain links TRBV15 with TRBJ2-3; D is possibly TRBD1 or TRBD2 (5 bases each). Per the germline V gene, CDR1 is LNHNV and CDR2 is YYDKDF (reference sequence). The CDR3 runs 14 residues. V lost 0 bases to trimming and J lost 10 bases, with 14 bases between them. CDR3 region: CATSREGLGDAQYF. The CDR3 bases are TGTGCCACCAGCAGAGAAGGGTTGGGGGATGCGCAGTATTTT.